A selection of T cell receptor beta chains follows, all from one sample in a study of control samples from healthy donors and cancer patients. TCRdb's copy holds only in-frame clones and misses some; the assay was immunoSEQ multiplex PCR. The sample consists of around 90,000 clones, 85% to 90% of them appearing once. Sequencing input: blood. All receptors derive from a woman in her forties in good health. Each CDR3 is given with its conserved first and last residue. A D gene is named only where the DNA matches it firmly. The size of a clone is reported for some rows only, either as once, few or many, or as a class for expanded clones.

j_call v_call d_call clone_size cdr3_aa cdr3_nt
TRBJ2-3 TRBV15 NA NA CATSGRDSTDTQYF TGTGCCACCAGCGGCCGGGACAGCACAGATACGCAGTATTTT
TRBJ2-7 TRBV18 TRBD2 NA CASSPREGHEQYF TGTGCCAGCTCACCACGGGAGGGCCACGAGCAGTACTTC
TRBJ1-1 TRBV18 NA NA CASSPPGGLGTEAFF TGTGCCAGCTCACCACCGGGGGGGCTGGGCACTGAAGCTTTCTTT
TRBJ1-4 TRBV7-7 NA once CASSLVGGPNEKLFF TGTGCCAGCAGCTTAGTGGGGGGCCCGAATGAAAAACTGTTTTTT
TRBJ2-1 TRBV2 TRBD2 NA CASTSGGPNEQFF TGTGCCAGCACTAGCGGGGGGCCCAATGAGCAGTTCTTC
TRBJ1-6 TRBV7-2 NA NA CASSLRGSASYNSPLHF TGTGCCAGCAGCTTACGGGGTTCGGCTTCCTATAATTCACCCCTCCACTTT
TRBJ1-3 TRBV24-1 TRBD1 NA CATSDRTGGNTIYF TGTGCCACCAGTGATCGGACAGGGGGAAACACCATATATTTT
TRBJ1-2 TRBV2 NA NA CASSLTVPYTF TGTGCCAGCAGTCTGACCGTTCCCTACACCTTC
TRBJ2-7 TRBV9 TRBD1 few CASSVGDRLSYEQYF TGTGCCAGCAGCGTAGGGGACAGGCTCTCCTACGAGCAGTACTTC
TRBJ1-1 TRBV6-2/TRBV6-3 TRBD1 NA CASSLDRDAEAFF TGTGCCAGCAGTTTAGACAGGGACGCTGAAGCTTTCTTT
TRBJ2-2 TRBV5-1 NA NA CASSLDRAGELFF TGCGCCAGCAGCTTGGACAGGGCCGGGGAGCTGTTTTTT
TRBJ1-1 TRBV6-4 NA NA CASSDSGQSTEAFF TGTGCCAGCAGTGACTCGGGCCAAAGCACTGAAGCTTTCTTT
TRBJ2-7 TRBV4-3 NA NA CASSQEGPGNIGEQYF TGCGCCAGCAGCCAAGAGGGTCCAGGGAACATTGGCGAGCAGTACTTC
TRBJ2-7 TRBV7-2 NA NA CASSSLDSYEQYF TGTGCCAGCAGCTCGCTGGATTCCTACGAGCAGTACTTC
TRBJ2-3 TRBV6-1 NA NA CASSDTGVIRTDTQYF TGTGCCAGCAGTGATACGGGGGTTATTAGAACAGATACGCAGTATTTT
TRBJ1-4 TRBV11-3 NA few CASSLEGTNEKLFF TGTGCCAGCAGCTTAGAGGGAACTAATGAAAAACTGTTTTTT
TRBJ2-7 TRBV7-2 TRBD1 NA CASSADRARTYEQYF TGTGCCAGCAGCGCGGACAGGGCTCGTACCTACGAGCAGTACTTC
TRBJ1-4 TRBV4-3 TRBD1 NA CASSPGTGEGKLFF TGCGCCAGCAGCCCCGGGACAGGGGAAGGGAAACTGTTTTTT
TRBJ2-3 TRBV4-1 NA NA CASSQEPAYTDTQYF TGCGCCAGCAGCCAAGAACCGGCGTACACAGATACGCAGTATTTT
TRBJ2-1 TRBV4-3 TRBD2 NA CASSQLYGGGKNEQFF TGCGCCAGCAGCCAGCTATATGGGGGGGGAAAAAATGAGCAGTTCTTC
TRBJ2-7 TRBV4-2 TRBD2 NA CASSQVRSTSGVYEQYF TGTGCCAGCAGCCAAGTGCGGTCGACTAGCGGGGTTTACGAGCAGTACTTC
TRBJ1-1 TRBV3-1/TRBV3-2 NA NA CASSQDDSGSAFF TGTGCCAGCAGCCAAGATGATAGTGGCAGTGCTTTCTTT
TRBJ1-2 TRBV24-1 NA once CATSDYQPDTGMDGYTF TGTGCCACCAGTGATTACCAACCTGACACAGGGATGGATGGCTACACCTTC
TRBJ2-3 TRBV18 NA NA CASSPPRGGTRTDTQYF TGTGCCAGCTCACCACCGAGAGGTGGGACCCGCACAGATACGCAGTATTTT
TRBJ2-1 TRBV10-3 TRBD2 NA CAISTSGGAYNEQFF TGTGCCATCAGTACTAGCGGGGGGGCCTACAATGAGCAGTTCTTC
TRBJ1-1 TRBV7-9 TRBD1 NA CASSLRDRDTEAFF TGTGCCAGCAGCTTACGGGACAGGGACACTGAAGCTTTCTTT
TRBJ2-1 TRBV6-5 NA NA CASSPGEGWDNEQFF TGTGCCAGCAGTCCCGGTGAGGGATGGGACAATGAGCAGTTCTTC
TRBJ1-2 TRBV7-9 TRBD1 once CASSTGTGIYGYTF TGTGCCAGCAGCACCGGGACAGGGATTTATGGCTACACCTTC
TRBJ2-7 TRBV7-2 TRBD2 once CASSLGGGELYEQYF TGTGCCAGCAGCCTCGGGGGGGGCGAATTGTACGAGCAGTACTTC
TRBJ2-1 TRBV24-1 TRBD2 NA CATSDFSGGAAGEQFF TGTGCCACCAGTGACTTTAGCGGGGGGGCCGCCGGCGAGCAGTTCTTC
TRBJ1-5 TRBV19 TRBD1 NA CASSNPDRGHNQPQHF TGTGCCAGTAGTAACCCGGACAGGGGGCACAATCAGCCCCAGCATTTT
TRBJ1-1 TRBV6-4 NA NA CASSDGGEAFF TGTGCCAGCAGTGACGGCGGGGAAGCTTTCTTT
TRBJ1-1 TRBV18 NA once CASSPRGATEAFF TGTGCCAGCTCCCCCCGGGGGGCCACTGAAGCTTTCTTT
TRBJ1-2 TRBV7-2 NA NA CASSSFQDYGYTF TGTGCCAGCAGCTCCTTTCAGGACTATGGCTACACCTTC
TRBJ1-4 TRBV5-1 TRBD1 NA CASSLGQGVEKLFF TGCGCCAGCAGCTTGGGACAGGGGGTCGAAAAACTGTTTTTT
TRBJ2-1 TRBV9 NA once CASSVGPNGPYNEQFF TGTGCCAGCAGCGTAGGACCTAATGGCCCATACAATGAGCAGTTCTTC
TRBJ1-1 TRBV6-4 NA few CASSDSSKNTEAFF TGTGCCAGCAGTGACTCGAGCAAGAACACTGAAGCTTTCTTT
TRBJ1-1 TRBV10-3 TRBD1 NA CAISEQGAGTEAFF TGTGCCATCAGTGAGCAGGGGGCGGGAACTGAAGCTTTCTTT
TRBJ1-4 TRBV6-5 NA NA CASSQGLGEKLFF TGTGCCAGCAGCCAGGGTCTTGGTGAAAAACTGTTTTTT
TRBJ2-3 TRBV2 TRBD2 NA CASMKERGGTQYF TGTGCCAGCATGAAAGAGCGGGGAGGTACGCAGTATTTT
TRBJ1-5 TRBV25-1 NA NA CASLVQPQHF TGTGCCAGTCTCGTTCAGCCCCAGCATTTT
TRBJ2-1 TRBV4-3 TRBD1 NA CASSTYRGSYNEQFF TGCGCCAGCAGCACGTACAGGGGATCCTACAATGAGCAGTTCTTC
TRBJ1-2 TRBV6-5 TRBD1 NA CASSLDRGYGYTF TGTGCCAGCAGCCTGGACAGGGGCTATGGCTACACCTTC
TRBJ2-3 TRBV15 TRBD2 NA CATSSRLAGAVTSTDTQYF TGTGCCACCAGCTCCCGACTAGCGGGGGCCGTCACTAGCACAGATACGCAGTATTTT
TRBJ1-1 TRBV6-5 NA NA CASSYRGGLRAEAFF TGTGCCAGCAGTTACCGAGGGGGGCTTCGGGCTGAAGCTTTCTTT
TRBJ1-6 TRBV25-1 NA NA CASSVDRYYSPLHF TGTGCCAGCAGTGTGGACCGTTACTATTCACCCCTCCACTTT
TRBJ2-4 TRBV27 TRBD1 NA CASSPQGADIQYF TGTGCCAGCAGCCCTCAGGGGGCCGACATTCAGTACTTC
TRBJ1-5 TRBV6-2/TRBV6-3 NA once CASSYGQSNQPQHF TGTGCCAGCAGTTACGGGCAGTCAAATCAGCCCCAGCATTTT
TRBJ1-2 TRBV30 TRBD1 few CAWMGQGDYGYTF TGTGCCTGGATGGGACAGGGGGACTATGGCTACACCTTC